These T cell receptor beta chains were read from a single sample in a study of blood T cell repertoires in COVID-19. Clones were sequenced by immunoSEQ multiplex PCR, and TCRdb holds only the in-frame ones, with some missing. Seen here are 140,000 to 150,000 clones, roughly 80% observed once, and the top ten hold 8% to 9%. Sequences were obtained from peripheral blood. Receptors originate from a human donor with acute or convalescent COVID-19. The donor label of this sample is uncertain. CDR3s leave out the opening cysteine and the closing phenylalanine or tryptophan. The order of the fields is D gene, V gene, J gene, CDR3 protein. D genes are given only for firm matches.

NA	TRBV27	TRBJ1-3	ASRPGAGNTIY
NA	TRBV4-2	TRBJ2-5	ASSARGAGTQY
NA	TRBV18	TRBJ1-1	ASSPGRGNTEAF
TRBD1	TRBV19	TRBJ1-2	ASTTSRQGWGGYT
NA	TRBV11-2	TRBJ1-5	ASSLSGNPNQPQH
NA	TRBV5-1	TRBJ2-1	ASWGEDSLYNEQF
NA	TRBV30	TRBJ2-6	AWSGGPWANVLT
NA	TRBV7-3	TRBJ2-2	ASSSPGSGGELF
NA	TRBV5-1	TRBJ1-1	ASSLTGVRTEAF
NA	TRBV19	TRBJ1-3	ASSSDRNTIY
TRBD2	TRBV5-1	TRBJ2-3	ASSPSGATDTQY
NA	TRBV11-2	TRBJ1-4	ASSLNRGEKLF
NA	TRBV18	TRBJ2-7	ASSPGQGSYEQY
NA	TRBV29-1	TRBJ1-2	SALHRGESGYT
TRBD1	TRBV24-1	TRBJ1-5	ATSDGDRKIYSNQPQH
TRBD1	TRBV6-5	TRBJ1-1	ASSYGGGWNTEAF
TRBD1	TRBV7-9	TRBJ2-7	ASGQGSYEQY
NA	TRBV30	TRBJ1-1	AWSVGQGKAF
NA	TRBV5-8	TRBJ2-5	ASSLETQSGWETQY
NA	TRBV21-1	TRBJ1-2	ASSKARGGGYT
NA	TRBV2	TRBJ2-5	ASSDPGRETQY
NA	TRBV18	TRBJ2-1	ASSPPGFTGRYNEQF
NA	TRBV11-2	TRBJ1-5	ASSLEGHQPQH
TRBD1	TRBV5-4	TRBJ2-5	ASSLPGQGLTETQY
NA	TRBV5-1	TRBJ2-1	ASSSGGTDYYNEQF